These 23 T cell receptor beta chains were all obtained from the same sample, sequenced in a study of cytomegalovirus exposure and HLA in healthy donors. 13 Jbeta primers and 60 Vbeta primers were used for the PCR. The method was immunoSEQ multiplex PCR; TCRdb's version includes in-frame clones alone and lacks a portion of them. The data show tens of thousands of clones, and the top ten clones hold more than 0.95%. Sequences were obtained from PBMCs. These receptors were taken from a woman in her forties in good health and CMV-seronegative.

This chain uses TRBV6-5 with TRBJ2-7, with D possibly matching TRBD1 (6 bases). Trimming shortened V by 9 bases and J by 3 bases, and 12 bases separated the two germline ends. From germline, CDR1 is MNHEY and CDR2 SVGAGI. There are 12 residues in the CDR3. In DNA form, the CDR3 reads TGTGCCAGTCCGACAGGAATCTACGAGCAGTACTTC. This codes for CASPTGIYEQYF.

The gene calls are TRBV28 and TRBJ2-7, with 7 bases matching TRBD1. V lost 5 bases and J lost 9; bases outside the gene matches: 22. Germline assignment: CDR1 MDHEN and CDR2 SYDVKM. CDR3 size: 17 residues. In DNA, the CDR3 is TGTGCCAGCAGTGGGGACAGAGACCGACGTACCCTACGGTTGCAGTACTTC. It translates to CASSGDRDRRTLRLQYF. The whole variable domain, filled in from reference TRBV28 and TRBJ2-7, reads DVKVTQSSRYLVKRTGEKVFLECVQDMDHENMFWYRQDPGLGLRLIYFSYDVKMKEKGDIPEGYSVSREKKERFSLILESASTNQTSMYLCASSGDRDRRTLRLQYFGPGTRLTVT.

The V gene is TRBV28, the J gene TRBJ1-2; 8 bases align to TRBD1. V gave up 2 bases and J gave up 5 bases; unmatched junction bases: 4. CDR1 is MDHEN, CDR2 SYDVKM, per germline. The CDR3 contains 14 residues. CDR3 amino acids: CASSLIRTGYGYTF. As DNA, the CDR3 is TGTGCCAGCAGTTTAATAAGGACAGGGTATGGCTACACCTTC.

The chain combines TRBV21-1 with TRBJ1-2; TRBD1, as called in the table, went unchecked against the DNA. TRBV21-1 is a listed pseudogene. The CDR3 consists of 13 residues. The CDR3 here is CARDRGRTNGYTF. The CDR3 nucleotides are TGTGCCAGAGACAGGGGGCGTACTAACGGCTACACCTTC.

The V call is TRBV2, the J call TRBJ1-1; the match to TRBD1 covers 7 bases. Trimming cost V 5 bases and J 2 bases; bases outside gene matches: 5. The CDR3 runs 14 residues. From germline, CDR1 is SNHLY and CDR2 FYNNEI. The CDR3 DNA reads TGTGCCAGCAGTCTGACAGGGAGAAACACTGAAGCTTTCTTT. It translates to CASSLTGRNTEAFF.

The chain combines TRBV5-4 with TRBJ1-2; TRBD1 is a possible D gene (5 bases). The V end was cut by 1 base, the J end by 7 bases, with 17 bases between. The CDR3 consists of 15 residues. Germline V gene data show CDR1 as SGHNT and CDR2 as YYREEE (reference sequence). The CDR3 DNA sequence: TGTGCCAGCAGCTTGATGCAGGGATCCCACGGTGGCTACACCTTC. Its protein product is CASSLMQGSHGGYTF.

This chain connects TRBV4-1 to TRBJ1-5, with D possibly matching TRBD1 (6 bases). The CDR3 covers 14 residues. The germline gives CDR1 MGHRA, CDR2 YSYEKL. V gave up 4 bases and J gave up 3 bases, with 10 bases separating them. This CDR3 is CASSLQGDNQPQHF. CDR3 bases: TGCGCCAGCAGCCTACAGGGTGACAATCAGCCCCAGCATTTT.

This chain uses TRBV4-2 with TRBJ2-7; D uncertain. With 0 bases removed from V and 0 bases from J, the gap between germline ends came to 15 bases. The germline V gene encodes CDR1 LGHNA and CDR2 YNFKEQ. CDR3 length: 17 amino acids. This chain's CDR3 is CASSQDALRSISYEQYF. The CDR3 DNA reads TGTGCCAGCAGCCAAGATGCTCTGCGATCAATCTCCTACGAGCAGTACTTC.

This rearrangement joins TRBV11-3 to TRBJ1-1, with D maybe TRBD1 (5 bases). V lost 4 bases, J lost 1 base, and 13 bases lay in between. The CDR3 spans 15 residues. CDR1 and CDR2 from the germline V gene are SGHNT and YENEEA. CDR3 nucleotide sequence: TGTGCCAGCAGCTCCGACTCCGGGGGGAACACTGAAGCTTTCTTT. Protein product: CASSSDSGGNTEAFF.

The chain couples TRBV6-5 to TRBJ2-3; 8 nucleotides align to TRBD1. The junction had 6 bases not matched to a gene; V was cut back by 1 base and J by 6 bases. Germline CDR1 reads MNHEY; CDR2 reads SVGAGI. This CDR3 has 15 amino acids. DNA for the CDR3: TGTGCCAGCAGTTACTGGCAGGGGGCCGTTGATACGCAGTATTTT. Encoded protein: CASSYWQGAVDTQYF.

This chain links TRBV29-1 with TRBJ1-1; D unclear. The CDR3 consists of 10 residues. The V and J ends lost 5 bases and 2 bases respectively, with 3 bases between them. In germline, CDR1 is SQVTM, CDR2 ANQGSEA. The CDR3 loop is CSVQNTEAFF. CDR3 in DNA: TGCAGCGTTCAAAACACTGAAGCTTTCTTT.

V and J are TRBV4-1 and TRBJ1-5, with D tentatively TRBD1 (6 bases). Germline-derived CDR1 and CDR2 are MGHRA and YSYEKL. This CDR3 contains 15 residues. V lost 1 base and J 1 base, leaving 8 bases between the germline ends. The CDR3 DNA is TGCGCCAGCAGCCAAGCGACAGGAAGCAATCAGCCCCAGCATTTT. It translates to CASSQATGSNQPQHF.

The CDR3 region is CASSQDRSYTF. The CDR3 DNA reads as TGCGCCAGCAGCCAAGATAGAAGCTACACCTTC. V gene TRBV4-3 combines with J gene TRBJ1-2; D not certain. The CDR3 is 11 amino acids. The V and J ends lost 0 bases and 9 bases respectively, with 5 bases between them. CDR1 LGHNA and CDR2 YSLEER come from the germline V gene.

Written as DNA, the CDR3 is TGTGCCAGCAGCTTAAAGCCCGCCTCCCAGTTAGCGGAATACAATGAGCAGTTCTTC. Translation: CASSLKPASQLAEYNEQFF. The rearrangement joins TRBV7-9 to TRBJ2-1; D possibly corresponds to TRBD2 (6 bases). Germline assignment: CDR1 SEHNR and CDR2 FQNEAQ (reference sequence). V gave up 2 bases and J gave up 4 bases, with 24 bases separating them. This CDR3 contains 19 residues.

The chain joins TRBV7-3 to TRBJ1-2, with 7 bases lining up with TRBD1. Germline CDR1 and CDR2: SGHTA and FQGTGA. This CDR3 contains 15 residues. Trimming took 5 bases from V and 8 from J; bases not matched to a gene: 14. CDR3 in DNA: TGTGCCAGCAGCCCCTCAATAGGGGGCCGGGGGGGCTACACCTTC. Translation: CASSPSIGGRGGYTF.

The gene calls are TRBV5-8 and TRBJ2-7, with D tentatively TRBD2 (5 bases). The V gene's germline CDR1 is SGHTS and CDR2 YDEGEE. The CDR3 runs 14 residues. Trimming left V 0 bases short and J 2 bases short, with 9 bases between. In DNA, the CDR3 is TGTGCCAGCAGCTTGGGGCTGGGAGCCTACGAGCAGTACTTC. This gives the protein CASSLGLGAYEQYF.

The chain joins TRBV9 to TRBJ2-1; 13 nucleotides line up with TRBD2. Germline CDR1 and CDR2: SGDLS and YYNGEE. The CDR3 spans 14 residues. V trimming: 7 bases; J trimming: 8 bases; junction bases outside the gene matches: 6. CDR3 region: CASSTSGRRDEQFF. The DNA for the CDR3 is TGTGCCAGCTCGACTAGCGGGAGGAGGGATGAGCAGTTCTTC.

CDR3 amino acids: CSVDWQTEAFF. The CDR3 DNA follows: TGCAGCGTTGATTGGCAGACTGAAGCTTTCTTT. The chain employs TRBV29-1 and TRBJ1-1; D uncertain. The germline V gene has CDR1 SQVTM and CDR2 ANQGSEA. The CDR3 is 11 amino acids. V dropped 3 bases and J dropped 5 bases, with 7 bases sitting between them.

The gene calls are TRBV7-2 and TRBJ2-1; 8 bases line up with TRBD2. Unmatched junction bases numbered 13, after V lost 2 bases and J lost 7 bases. This CDR3 is built from 17 residues. Looked up from germline, CDR1 is SGHTA and CDR2 is FQGNSA. CDR3 residues: CASSLTFVREGRNEQFF. The CDR3 DNA is TGTGCCAGCAGCTTAACGTTCGTACGGGAGGGCCGAAATGAGCAGTTCTTC.

The chain joins TRBV5-1 to TRBJ2-1; tentatively, D is TRBD2 (6 bases). In germline, CDR1 is SGHRS, CDR2 YFSETQ. V shed 3 bases and J shed 6 bases, with 13 bases lying between them. This CDR3 comprises 14 residues. CDR3 amino acids: CASSSTRRGNEQFF. The DNA of the CDR3 is TGCGCCAGCAGCTCGACTAGACGGGGCAATGAGCAGTTCTTC.

The rearrangement links TRBV29-1 to TRBJ2-1, with unresolved D. V was pared by 2 bases and J by 1 base, with 6 bases between. The CDR3 covers 13 residues. CDR1 and CDR2 (germline): SQVTM, ANQGSEA. This CDR3 is CSVESVSYNEQFF. CDR3 in DNA: TGCAGCGTTGAATCAGTATCCTACAATGAGCAGTTCTTC.

The V and J genes are TRBV30 and TRBJ2-3; 9 nucleotides match TRBD1. Germline V gene data show CDR1 as GTSNPN and CDR2 as SVGIG (reference sequence). CDR3 size: 13 residues. Losses at the gene ends were 5 bases for V and 4 bases for J; bases not matched to a gene: 4. The CDR3 nucleotides are TGTGCCTGGGCCTGGACAGGGGCAGATACGCAGTATTTT. Protein: CAWAWTGADTQYF. The complete variable domain, with remaining parts taken from reference TRBV30 and TRBJ2-3, reads SQTIHQWPATLVQPVGSPLSLECTVEGTSNPNLYWYRQAAGRGLQLLFYSVGIGQISSEVPQNLSASRPQDRQFILSSKKLLLSDSGFYLCAWAWTGADTQYFGPGTRLTVL.

The chain recombines TRBV6-5 with TRBJ2-7, with D tentatively TRBD1 (6 bases). Trimming shortened V by 6 bases and J by 3 bases, and 15 bases separated the two germline ends. The CDR3 spans 14 residues. Per germline, CDR1 MNHEY and CDR2 SVGAGI. CDR3 sequence (DNA): TGTGCCAGCAGCCTCAGGGGTAGCGACTACGAGCAGTACTTC. The encoded protein is CASSLRGSDYEQYF.